This TCR beta chain was documented in a study of CD8 T cells in Susac syndrome. Reverse transcription of roughly 0.5 to 1 ug RNA used random hexamers. Across 54 Vbeta and 13 Jbeta, TCR beta CDR3 was amplified with immunoSEQ multiplex PCR. Using its own MiXCR run on the immunoSEQ multiplex PCR reads, TCRdb lists one record per CDR3 protein. The data show under 200,000 distinct CDR3 sequences, around 90% seen once. This clonotype has a single count. CDR3 length: 18 residues. Germline V gives CDR1 MNHEY, CDR2 SVGAGI. V shed 5 bases, J shed 5 bases, and the junction held 16 bases outside the gene matches. The chain is built from TRBV6-5 and TRBJ2-7, with 12 bases fitting TRBD2. The sequenced sample was CD4+ T cells from PBMCs. The TCR sequence derives from a human donor in good health. CDR3 sequence: CASSRSILTSGRPHEQYF. Here the CDR3 DNA reads TGTGCCAGCAGTCGCTCGATCCTTACTAGCGGGAGGCCCCACGAGCAGTACTTC.